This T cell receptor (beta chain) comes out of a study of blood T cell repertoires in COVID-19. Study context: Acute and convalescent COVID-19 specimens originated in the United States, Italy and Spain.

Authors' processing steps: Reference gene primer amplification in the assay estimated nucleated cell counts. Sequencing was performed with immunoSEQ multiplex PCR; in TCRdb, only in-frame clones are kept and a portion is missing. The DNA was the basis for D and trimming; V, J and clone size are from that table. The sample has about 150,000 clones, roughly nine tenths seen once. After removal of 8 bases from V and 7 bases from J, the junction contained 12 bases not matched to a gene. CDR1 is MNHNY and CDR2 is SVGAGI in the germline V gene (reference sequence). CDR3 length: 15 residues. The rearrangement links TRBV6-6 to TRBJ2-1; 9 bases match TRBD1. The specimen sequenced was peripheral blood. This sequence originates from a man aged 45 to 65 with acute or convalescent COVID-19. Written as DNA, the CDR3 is TGTGCCAGCGGGGACGCGGGACAGGGAAATAATGAGCAGTTCTTC. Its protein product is CASGDAGQGNNEQFF.